A selection of T cell receptor beta chains follows, all from one sample in a study of vaccination effects on CD4 cells after COVID-19. The antigens of these receptors remain unknown. Data came from immunoSEQ multiplex PCR; TCRdb stores just in-frame clones and leaves some out. The repertoire consists of tens of thousands of clones, with 69% occurring once and the leading ten covering less than 20%. Sequenced material: CD4+ T cells from PBMCs cultured with SARS-CoV-2 spike peptides, taken before COVID-19 vaccination. These receptors were obtained from a human donor who had a prior SARS-CoV-2 infection. CDR3s leave out the opening cysteine and the closing phenylalanine or tryptophan. Fields, in order: clone size, V gene, CDR3 protein. The size entry is marked missing in some rows and otherwise reads once, few, many or a size class.

clone size: -; V gene: TRBV15; CDR3 protein: ATSRGISGEETQY
clone size: -; V gene: TRBV6-5; CDR3 protein: ASRVGSGRSSTQY
clone size: -; V gene: TRBV6-5; CDR3 protein: ASSRRTSDNEQF
clone size: -; V gene: TRBV3-1/TRBV3-2; CDR3 protein: ASSQGLSWTPNYGYT
clone size: -; V gene: TRBV28; CDR3 protein: ASRGWGTQY
clone size: -; V gene: TRBV25-1; CDR3 protein: ASTGVWTGELF
clone size: few; V gene: TRBV7-3; CDR3 protein: ASSLGQSTDTQY
clone size: once; V gene: TRBV2; CDR3 protein: ASSEGSARGTDTQY
clone size: few; V gene: TRBV5-5; CDR3 protein: ASSLAVNQPQH
clone size: -; V gene: TRBV7-2; CDR3 protein: ASSSELGGIQEGYT
clone size: -; V gene: TRBV20-1; CDR3 protein: SASSGFLAGRTDTQY
clone size: -; V gene: TRBV29-1; CDR3 protein: SALTDEKLF
clone size: -; V gene: TRBV12-3/TRBV12-4; CDR3 protein: ASRYREHGYT
clone size: few; V gene: TRBV9; CDR3 protein: ASSGRAADTQY
clone size: -; V gene: TRBV11-3; CDR3 protein: ASSPPIAGEQETQY
clone size: -; V gene: TRBV19; CDR3 protein: ASSRDGTHSTGANVLT
clone size: few; V gene: TRBV30; CDR3 protein: AWRNSGTYEQY
clone size: once; V gene: TRBV5-4; CDR3 protein: ASSHKVRQETQY
clone size: once; V gene: TRBV4-3; CDR3 protein: ASSPSWGEYGYT
clone size: -; V gene: TRBV5-4; CDR3 protein: ASSLGGGPRGGYT
clone size: -; V gene: TRBV6-1; CDR3 protein: ASSEWIWGLGYEQY
clone size: once; V gene: TRBV25-1; CDR3 protein: ASSVLGLGGSYNEQF
clone size: -; V gene: TRBV6-5; CDR3 protein: ASSNPQNLNTEAF
clone size: -; V gene: TRBV19; CDR3 protein: ASSDPGTSGYNEQF
clone size: -; V gene: TRBV2; CDR3 protein: ASRRQGRATNEKLF
clone size: -; V gene: TRBV14; CDR3 protein: ASSQRQAYGYT
clone size: -; V gene: TRBV25-1; CDR3 protein: ASSEFWGYGYT
clone size: -; V gene: TRBV19; CDR3 protein: ASSPLSGRGAQETQY
clone size: -; V gene: TRBV11-3; CDR3 protein: ASSSGTGRSSPDYEQY
clone size: -; V gene: TRBV6-5; CDR3 protein: ASGPMEDYGYT
clone size: -; V gene: TRBV6-5; CDR3 protein: ASSRRDRSYEQY
clone size: -; V gene: TRBV7-9; CDR3 protein: ASSLVGVAVTDTQY
clone size: -; V gene: TRBV18; CDR3 protein: ASSPTYRGEETQY
clone size: -; V gene: TRBV11-3; CDR3 protein: ASSRQTEALSSYNEQF
clone size: -; V gene: TRBV20-1; CDR3 protein: SASRASGRAGADEQF
clone size: -; V gene: TRBV5-4; CDR3 protein: ASSFAGGWAETQY
clone size: -; V gene: TRBV5-1; CDR3 protein: ASSLSAASSYNEQF
clone size: -; V gene: TRBV7-3; CDR3 protein: ASSSRTRPDTQY
clone size: few; V gene: TRBV4-2; CDR3 protein: ASSQVGNRGLSEAF
clone size: -; V gene: TRBV4-2; CDR3 protein: ASSQDRGQNSGANVLT
clone size: -; V gene: TRBV7-2; CDR3 protein: ASSLQGPTEAF
clone size: -; V gene: TRBV20-1; CDR3 protein: SASRRGGYNEQF
clone size: -; V gene: TRBV30; CDR3 protein: AWSARFGTEAF
clone size: -; V gene: TRBV6-5; CDR3 protein: ASSYSNSPLH
clone size: few; V gene: TRBV10-3; CDR3 protein: AISARDDNQPQH
clone size: -; V gene: TRBV19; CDR3 protein: ASSSVRDTLGEQY
clone size: -; V gene: TRBV24-1; CDR3 protein: ATSAIGASGDYGYT
clone size: -; V gene: TRBV9; CDR3 protein: ASSGQGADGYT
clone size: -; V gene: TRBV23-1; CDR3 protein: ASSHDRGNTEAF
clone size: -; V gene: TRBV10-3; CDR3 protein: AISPGVVYNEQF
clone size: few; V gene: TRBV5-1; CDR3 protein: ASSEGQENSPLH
clone size: -; V gene: TRBV2; CDR3 protein: ASLEQLSGNTIY
clone size: -; V gene: TRBV10-3; CDR3 protein: AITSGRAKEQY
clone size: -; V gene: TRBV5-1; CDR3 protein: ASSLSGQGQETQY